This entry lists 14 T cell receptor beta chains sequenced from one sample in a study of breast tumors, draining lymph nodes, adjacent tissues. Axillary draining lymph nodes of breast cancer patients supplied the node samples. TCRdb itself ran the multiplex PCR reads through MiXCR, one entry per CDR3 protein. In the table there are about 140,000 distinct CDR3 sequences, 30% to 35% of which are singletons. Sequencing was carried out using axillary lymph node tissue. Every receptor here comes from a female donor with breast cancer. Some clones in this sample may be carry-over from other donors' samples.

There are many counts of this clonotype. The chain employs TRBV5-5 and TRBJ1-5, with D possibly matching TRBD1 (5 bases). Trimming took off 5 bases at V and 9 bases at J, with 18 bases between the two ends. Germline CDR1 reads SGHKS; CDR2 reads YYEKEE (reference sequence). The CDR3 is 14 residues long. This chain's CDR3 is CASRRDAERRPQHF. CDR3 bases: TGTGCCAGCAGGAGGGACGCCGAACGGCGGCCCCAGCATTTT.

This chain connects TRBV14 to TRBJ2-3, with 10 positions matching TRBD1. In germline, CDR1 is SGHDN, CDR2 FVKESK. This CDR3 region has 17 residues. Germline trimming cut 4 bases from V and 4 bases from J; bases unmatched to any gene: 11. The CDR3 DNA sequence: TGTGCCAGCAGCCGGTGGACAGGGGGGGGGCTCGCAGATACGCAGTATTTT. Protein sequence: CASSRWTGGGLADTQYF. Supplemented by reference TRBV14 and TRBJ2-3, the full variable domain reads EAGVTQFPSHSVIEKGQTVTLRCDPISGHDNLYWYRRVMGKEIKFLLHFVKESKQDESGMPNNRFLAERTGGTYSTLKVQPAELEDSGVYFCASSRWTGGGLADTQYFGPGTRLTVL.

This clonotype was seen at least ten times. The J gene is TRBJ1-2, the V gene TRBV5-1; D unresolved. CDR3 length equals 13 residues. Germline assignment: CDR1 SGHRS and CDR2 YFSETQ. V was shortened by 2 bases and J by 0 bases, with 5 bases between the two germline ends. CDR3 nucleotides: TGCGCCAGCAGCTTCGGGGCTAACTATGGCTACACCTTC. It translates to CASSFGANYGYTF.

This chain uses TRBV7-3 with TRBJ2-1; TRBD2 agrees at 7 bases. The ends lost 8 bases at V and 6 bases at J; junction bases unmatched: 10. The CDR3 totals 14 residues. The V gene's germline CDR1 is SGHTA and CDR2 FQGTGA. CDR3: CASGIAGARNEQFF. The CDR3 nucleotides read TGTGCCAGCGGAATAGCGGGCGCCCGCAATGAGCAGTTCTTC.

In this sample, this clonotype turned up a few times. The chain links TRBV5-1 to TRBJ2-5; 7 bases are a match to TRBD2. This CDR3 has 15 amino acids. J was trimmed by 5 bases and V by 0 bases; bases with no gene match: 7. Germline V gives CDR1 SGHRS, CDR2 YFSETQ. Here the CDR3 reads CASSLGTSRHETQYF. In nucleotides, the CDR3 is TGCGCCAGCAGCTTGGGGACTAGTCGCCACGAGACCCAGTACTTC. Using reference TRBV5-1 and TRBJ2-5 for the parts outside the CDR3, the full variable domain is KAGVTQTPRYLIKTRGQQVTLSCSPISGHRSVSWYQQTPGQGLQFLFEYFSETQRNKGNFPGRFSGRQFSNSRSEMNVSTLELGDSALYLCASSLGTSRHETQYFGPGTRLLVL.

This clonotype was seen ten or more times. This may stem from a read error, because a much larger clone lies one nucleotide away. The chain carries TRBV20-1 and TRBJ2-5; 13 positions match TRBD2. The CDR3 runs 14 residues. Germline CDR1 DFQATT, CDR2 SNEGSKA (reference sequence). This CDR3 is CSARTSGGQATQYF. DNA for the CDR3: TGCAGTGCCAGGACTAGCGGGGGACAAGCGACCCAGTACTTC.

The V and J genes are TRBV20-1 and TRBJ2-6, with D maybe TRBD2 (5 bases). Looked up from germline, CDR1 is DFQATT and CDR2 is SNEGSKA (reference sequence). Trimming pared 5 bases from V and 8 bases from J, leaving 7 bases between. The CDR3 is 11 residues long. The CDR3 region is CSACGSNVLTF. CDR3 bases: TGCAGTGCTTGCGGGTCCAACGTCCTGACTTTC.

The gene calls are TRBV12-3 or TRBV12-4 and TRBJ2-5; no clear D gene. Trimming took off 6 bases at V and 2 bases at J, with 16 bases between the two ends. This CDR3 region has 15 residues. Written as DNA, the CDR3 is TGTGCCAGCAGGACAAACGCCGGAAGACAAGAGACCCAGTACTTC. This codes for CASRTNAGRQETQYF.

At least ten counts were recorded for this clonotype. The chain is built from TRBV5-1 and TRBJ2-3, with TRBD2 matching over 10 bases. Looked up from germline, CDR1 is SGHRS and CDR2 is YFSETQ. Germline trimming cut 2 bases from V and 1 base from J; bases unmatched to any gene: 1. The CDR3 covers 15 residues. The CDR3 DNA sequence: TGCGCCAGCAGCTTAGGGACTAGCGGCACAGATACGCAGTATTTT. It translates to CASSLGTSGTDTQYF.

This clonotype appeared many times. This chain links TRBV2 with TRBJ1-2; 10 bases are a match to TRBD1. The CDR3 extends over 15 amino acids. Germline trimming cut 9 bases from V and 0 bases from J; bases unmatched to any gene: 7. CDR1 and CDR2 (germline): SNHLY, FYNNEI. CDR3 protein: CASTGQGRANYGYTF. The CDR3 DNA sequence: TGTGCCAGTACGGGACAGGGGAGAGCTAACTATGGCTACACCTTC.

This clonotype was detected many times. The chain recombines TRBV4-2 with TRBJ2-3, with no clear D. This CDR3 region has 16 residues. Germline values: CDR1 LGHNA, CDR2 YNFKEQ. The V gene lost 4 bases and the J gene lost 0 bases, with 14 bases spanning the gap. CDR3 loop: CASSPKTESSTDTQYF. DNA for the CDR3: TGTGCCAGCAGCCCAAAGACGGAGTCTAGCACAGATACGCAGTATTTT.

The sample holds many counts of this clonotype. This chain links TRBV12-3 or TRBV12-4 with TRBJ2-5, with D hard to call. With 0 bases removed from V and 4 bases from J, the gap between germline ends came to 9 bases. CDR3 length: 14 residues. Here the CDR3 reads CASSLASAGETQYF. CDR3 bases: TGTGCCAGCAGTTTAGCCTCCGCAGGAGAGACCCAGTACTTC.

This clonotype was found many times. This chain joins TRBV6-1 and TRBJ2-7; D uncertain. Germline loops: CDR1 MNHNS, CDR2 SASEGT. There are 14 residues in the CDR3. V was trimmed by 4 bases and J by 0 bases, leaving 10 bases between them. Here the CDR3 reads CASSAEASSYEQYV. CDR3 in DNA: TGTGCCAGCAGTGCAGAGGCTAGCTCCTACGAGCAGTACGTC.

At least ten counts were recorded for this clonotype. This chain uses TRBV2 with TRBJ2-3, with D unclear. With 8 bases removed from V and 2 bases from J, the gap between germline ends came to 8 bases. CDR1 SNHLY and CDR2 FYNNEI come from the germline V gene. This CDR3 is 12 amino acids long. CDR3 sequence: CASRFFTDTQYF. CDR3 DNA sequence: TGTGCCAGCCGATTTTTCACAGATACGCAGTATTTT.